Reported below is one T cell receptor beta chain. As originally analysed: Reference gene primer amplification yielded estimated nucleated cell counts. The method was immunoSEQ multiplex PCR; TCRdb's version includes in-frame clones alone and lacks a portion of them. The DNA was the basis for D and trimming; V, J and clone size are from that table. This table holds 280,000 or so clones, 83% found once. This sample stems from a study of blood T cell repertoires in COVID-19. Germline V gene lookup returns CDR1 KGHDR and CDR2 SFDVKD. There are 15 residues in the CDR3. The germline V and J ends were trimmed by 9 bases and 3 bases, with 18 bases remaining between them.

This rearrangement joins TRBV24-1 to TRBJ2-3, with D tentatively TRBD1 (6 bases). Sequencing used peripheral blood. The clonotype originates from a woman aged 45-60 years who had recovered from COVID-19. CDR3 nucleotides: TGTGCCACCCGGGTAATCTTTCAGGGGACAGATACGCAGTATTTT. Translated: CATRVIFQGTDTQYF.